The clone carrying this T cell receptor (beta chain) was counted only a few times. With 0 bases removed from V and 0 bases from J, the gap between germline ends came to 16 bases. The CDR3 totals 18 residues. From germline, CDR1 is SGHRS and CDR2 YFSETQ. This specimen comes from a study of blood T cell repertoires in COVID-19. The assay was immunoSEQ multiplex PCR, and TCRdb's table has in-frame clones only and misses some. The sample holds under 200,000 clones, approximately 80% seen once. V usage is TRBV5-1 and J usage is TRBJ2-1, with D maybe TRBD2 (6 bases). This clonotype originated in a woman aged 55-75 years who had recovered from COVID-19. Sequences were obtained from PBMCs or T cells enriched from blood (not recorded which). The CDR3 here is CASSLVSGLRSSYNEQFF. CDR3 nucleotides: TGCGCCAGCAGCTTGGTTAGCGGATTAAGGAGCTCCTACAATGAGCAGTTCTTC.